The 7 T cell receptor beta chains listed next were all sequenced from one sample in a study of monozygotic twins with inflammatory bowel disease. TCRdb derives one entry per CDR3 protein from the 5' RACE reads, leaving out DNA. The table lists about 380,000 distinct CDR3 sequences. The sequencing input was blood. Receptor source: a human donor with ulcerative colitis or Crohn's disease, or a healthy co-twin of an affected twin (not recorded which).

The rearrangement links TRBV24-1 to TRBJ2-2; TCRdb names TRBD2, which stays unverified in the absence of DNA. Germline V gives CDR1 KGHDR, CDR2 SFDVKD. The CDR3 spans 19 residues. The CDR3 loop reads CATSKPSGLAGGSTGELFF.

V and J are TRBV7-6 and TRBJ1-2; the TRBD1 assignment by TCRdb is unverifiable without DNA. CDR1 and CDR2 from the germline V gene are SGHVS and FNYEAQ. The CDR3 runs 15 residues. The CDR3 protein is CASSLGSGAHGGYTF.

The rearrangement joins TRBV3-1 to TRBJ2-3; as DNA is missing, the TRBD2 call by TCRdb cannot be tested. This CDR3 has 20 residues. Germline V gives CDR1 LGHDT, CDR2 YNNKEL (reference sequence). This CDR3 reads CASSQYRASGGSRRTDTQYF.

V usage is TRBV4-3 and J usage is TRBJ2-1; as DNA is missing, the TRBD1 call by TCRdb cannot be tested. Looked up from germline, CDR1 is LGHNA and CDR2 is YSLEER. This CDR3 spans 18 amino acids. This CDR3 reads CASSQEAGVGENYNEQFF.

J is TRBJ2-7 and V is TRBV28; TCRdb picks TRBD1, but there is no DNA to check that call. The CDR3 totals 16 residues. Germline-derived CDR1 and CDR2 are MDHEN and SYDVKM. The CDR3 here is CASSGRKGDPSYEQYF. The full variable domain, rest sourced from reference TRBV28 and TRBJ2-7, is DVKVTQSSRYLVKRTGEKVFLECVQDMDHENMFWYRQDPGLGLRLIYFSYDVKMKEKGDIPEGYSVSREKKERFSLILESASTNQTSMYLCASSGRKGDPSYEQYFGPGTRLTVT.

The chain recombines TRBV19 with TRBJ2-5. Germline-derived CDR1 and CDR2 are LNHDA and SQIVND (reference sequence). This CDR3 is 15 amino acids long. CDR3 protein: CASSMRRIFKETQYF. The full variable domain, in which reference TRBV19 and TRBJ2-5 provide the parts outside the CDR3, is DGGITQSPKYLFRKEGQNVTLSCEQNLNHDAMYWYRQDPGQGLRLIYYSQIVNDFQKGDIAEGYSVSREKKESFPLTVTSAQKNPTAFYLCASSMRRIFKETQYFGPGTRLLVL.

The V gene is TRBV29-1, the J gene TRBJ1-1; TCRdb proposes TRBD1, but this gene call is untestable without DNA. The CDR3 consists of 12 residues. In germline, CDR1 is SQVTM, CDR2 ANQGSEA. This CDR3 reads CSADRGNTEAFF.